The clone carrying this T cell receptor beta chain was recorded a few times. Its antigen is still unknown. This CDR3 contains 13 residues. Germline V gene sequence: CDR1 KGHSH, CDR2 LQKENI. V gave up 7 bases and J gave up 4 bases, with 13 bases separating them. Ophthalmopathy cases scored 3 or more on the Clinical Activity Score and 4 or more on NOSPECS grade, with duration below 3 months. This sample holds PBMCs from around 9.9 ml fresh peripheral blood. This entry comes from a study of T cells in Graves' hyperthyroidism and ophthalmopathy. Looking at the study overall: Peripheral blood specimens were obtained at initial diagnosis, prior to any treatment. General study points: The blood repertoire included most of the expanded thyroid clonotypes above 0.001.

Authors of the study amplified TCR beta CDR3 regions from RNA transcripts. When the TCR CDR3 underwent first-round RT-PCR, the HTBI primer set was used. TCRdb ran MiXCR on the multiplex PCR reads and lists one entry per CDR3 protein. The repertoire holds under 600,000 distinct CDR3 sequences, 16% seen once, with under 3.5% in the top ten. The receptor comes from a woman in her 40s with Graves' ophthalmopathy. The rearrangement links TRBV18 to TRBJ1-2; unclear D gene. The sample comprised blood. The CDR3 DNA reads TGTGCCAGCTGCAGCGACGGGATCTATGGCTACACCTTC. It specifies CASCSDGIYGYTF.